This is a list of T cell receptor beta chains from one sample in a study of T cells in Graves' hyperthyroidism and ophthalmopathy. TCRdb reprocessed the multiplex PCR reads with MiXCR, giving one entry per CDR3 protein. The profile shows roughly 300,000 distinct CDR3 sequences, over 20% of them singletons. The specimen was blood. These receptors all stem from a woman in her forties or fifties with Graves' hyperthyroidism. CDR3s include the opening cysteine and the closing phenylalanine or tryptophan. D genes are given only for firm matches. Part of the rows lack a size; the others show once, few, many or a class for expanded clones.

abundance	v_gene	j_gene	d_gene	CDR3aa	CDR3nt
-	TRBV29-1	TRBJ1-2	TRBD1	CSVVGQGANYGYTF	TGCAGCGTTGTTGGACAGGGCGCTAACTATGGCTACACCTTC
many	TRBV27	TRBJ1-1	TRBD1	CASSLTGRYGEAFF	TGTGCCAGCAGTTTGACAGGGAGATACGGTGAAGCTTTCTTT
-	TRBV5-1	TRBJ1-6	-	CASSLEVDSPLHF	TGCGCCAGCAGCTTGGAGGTGGATTCACCCCTCCACTTT
once	TRBV2	TRBJ2-7	TRBD2	CASSSERGGSYEQYF	TGTGCCAGCAGCTCGGAGCGGGGGGGATCGTACGAGCAGTACTTC
-	TRBV20-1	TRBJ1-2	TRBD1	CSARVDYRGLWGYTF	TGCAGTGCTAGAGTGGATTACAGGGGGCTGTGGGGCTACACCTTC
many	TRBV5-1	TRBJ2-1	-	CASGTGTPLRGGAYNEQFF	TGCGCCAGCGGGACCGGGACACCACTACGCGGGGGTGCCTACAATGAGCAGTTCTTC
few	TRBV5-1	TRBJ1-4	TRBD1	CASSVGQFEKLFF	TGCGCCAGCAGCGTGGGACAGTTTGAAAAACTGTTTTTT
few	TRBV18	TRBJ1-6	-	CASSPGQVSSYNSPLHF	TGTGCCAGCTCACCCGGGCAGGTTAGCTCCTATAATTCACCCCTCCACTTT
many	TRBV12-3/TRBV12-4	TRBJ2-1	-	CASSLTVLGIEQFF	TGTGCCAGCAGTTTAACGGTATTGGGAATCGAGCAGTTCTTC
few	TRBV6-2/TRBV6-3	TRBJ1-1	-	CASSTQGTRTEAFF	TGTGCCAGCAGTACGCAGGGGACTCGTACTGAAGCTTTCTTT
many	TRBV5-1	TRBJ2-7	-	CASSLRGGDNEQYF	TGCGCCAGCAGCTTGAGAGGCGGGGACAACGAGCAGTACTTC
many	TRBV20-1	TRBJ1-2	TRBD1	CSAPGTGGYGYTF	TGCAGTGCACCCGGGACAGGGGGCTATGGCTACACCTTC
-	TRBV4-1	TRBJ2-1	TRBD1	CTSSQEGTGNNEQFF	TGCACCAGCAGCCAAGAAGGGACAGGGAACAATGAGCAGTTCTTC
once	TRBV19	TRBJ2-5	TRBD2	CASSNTPGLAGPIRDGTQYF	TGTGCCAGTAGTAATACCCCGGGACTAGCGGGACCGATAAGAGATGGGACCCAGTACTTC
-	TRBV3-1	TRBJ1-1	-	CASSSTGFAHSTEAFF	TGTGCCAGCTCTTCAACAGGATTTGCCCATTCGACTGAAGCTTTCTTT
-	TRBV2	TRBJ2-6	TRBD1	CASRYRTLPQTGVISSGANVLTF	TGTGCCAGCAGATACCGAACCTTACCACAGACAGGGGTCATCAGCTCTGGGGCCAACGTCCTGACTTTC
many	TRBV13	TRBJ1-2	TRBD1	CASSLKGAGYGYTF	TGTGCCAGCAGTTTAAAGGGGGCAGGCTATGGCTACACCTTC
many	TRBV7-9	TRBJ2-5	-	CASSLGTAKETQYF	TGTGCCAGCAGCTTAGGGACAGCCAAAGAGACCCAGTACTTC
many	TRBV28	TRBJ1-2	-	CASSLTQGSYGYTF	TGTGCCAGCAGTTTAACCCAGGGTAGCTATGGCTACACCTTC
-	TRBV28	TRBJ1-1	TRBD1	CASRKDRSFGEAFF	TGTGCCAGCAGAAAGGACAGGTCCTTTGGTGAAGCTTTCTTT
many	TRBV12-3/TRBV12-4	TRBJ2-1	TRBD1	CASSPYRGQHYNEQFF	TGTGCCAGCAGTCCATACAGGGGGCAGCACTACAATGAGCAGTTCTTC
-	TRBV29-1	TRBJ1-1	-	CSVLGTPFRLNTEAFF	TGCAGCGTTTTGGGGACCCCTTTTAGATTGAACACTGAAGCTTTCTTT
many	TRBV2	TRBJ1-4	TRBD1	CASSTPGQGTNEKLFF	TGTGCCAGCAGCACTCCGGGACAGGGAACTAATGAAAAACTGTTTTTT